This TCR beta chain was observed in a study of technical replicates of blood from a few donors. Assay: immunoSEQ multiplex PCR; the TCRdb copy retains only in-frame clones and omits some. Of around 10,000 clones listed, about 95% are singletons. With 3 bases clipped from V and 5 bases from J, the junction kept 12 bases outside the gene matches. This CDR3 spans 16 amino acids. The V gene's germline CDR1 is KGHSH and CDR2 LQKENI. The material sequenced was PBMCs. The chain combines TRBV18 with TRBJ2-7, with 8 bases that match TRBD1. This TCR came from a human donor in good health. CDR3 residues: CASSPGPGQGLHEQYF. In nucleotides, the CDR3 is TGTGCCAGCTCACCGGGGCCCGGACAGGGTCTCCACGAGCAGTACTTC.